The 17 T cell receptor beta chains reported below all come from one sample, sequenced in a study of human T cells and chemical hapten exposure. TCRdb reprocessed the RACE reads with MiXCR, giving one entry per CDR3 protein. This table has a few hundred thousand distinct CDR3 sequences, around 7.7% appearing once. The sample's time point: pre-sensitization, week 0. Treatment meaning: therapeutic diphenylcyclopropenone sensitization with weekly scalp DPC. The material sequenced was whole blood, taken in connection with sensitization to the hapten diphenylcyclopropenone (DPC). The origin of the receptors is a man aged 18 to 29 with alopecia areata. Some clones in this sample may be carry-over from other donors' samples.

Ten or more counts support this clonotype. This chain connects TRBV4-3 to TRBJ2-5, with 14 bases identical to TRBD2. Trimming took 5 bases from V and 1 from J; bases not matched to a gene: 3. The CDR3 totals 16 residues. Germline-derived CDR1 and CDR2 are LGHNA and YSLEER. CDR3 nucleotides: TGCGCCAGCAGCTGGGGGACTAGCGGGGGCCAAGAGACCCAGTACTTC. This translates into CASSWGTSGGQETQYF.

This clonotype was counted at least ten times. V is TRBV2 and J is TRBJ2-3, with D hard to call. V lost 1 base, J lost 2 bases, and 13 bases lay in between. CDR3 length: 16 amino acids. In germline, CDR1 is SNHLY, CDR2 FYNNEI. CDR3 sequence (DNA): TGTGCCAGCAGTGAAGGACTGGGCTTTATCACAGATACGCAGTATTTT. This sequence encodes CASSEGLGFITDTQYF.

This clonotype was observed at least ten times. The J gene is TRBJ1-1, the V gene TRBV5-6; no clear D gene. V was trimmed by 1 base and J by 3 bases, leaving 4 bases between them. Per the germline V gene, CDR1 is SGHDT and CDR2 is YYEEEE. The CDR3 length is 12 residues. This chain's CDR3 is CASSLFDTEAFF. CDR3 nucleotides: TGTGCCAGCAGCTTGTTCGACACTGAAGCTTTCTTT.

This clonotype turned up a few times. The chain has TRBV7-2 and TRBJ1-5; D not certain. V was trimmed by 3 bases and J by 5 bases, leaving 14 bases between them. Germline V gene data show CDR1 as SGHTA and CDR2 as FQGNSA. This CDR3 has 15 residues. The CDR3 DNA reads TGTGCCAGCAGCTTCGGATCCCTTGGGCATCAGCCCCAGCATTTT. The encoded protein is CASSFGSLGHQPQHF.

This chain links TRBV7-3 with TRBJ2-3; D might be TRBD2 (6 bases). Germline assignment: CDR1 SGHTA and CDR2 FQGTGA. Trimming left V 4 bases short and J 14 bases short, with 16 bases between. The CDR3 has 12 residues. The chain's CDR3 is CASSSPGTEPYF. CDR3 in DNA: TGTGCCAGCAGCTCCCCCGGGACTGAGCCGTATTTT.

This clonotype came up many times. The rearrangement uses TRBV9 and TRBJ1-4, with TRBD1 identical over 11 bases. The CDR3 runs 14 residues. The germline V gene encodes CDR1 SGDLS and CDR2 YYNGEE. The V gene end was trimmed by 4 bases and the J gene end by 12 bases; junction bases not matched to a gene: 8. In nucleotides, the CDR3 is TGTGCCAGCAGCCCCGGACAGGGGGCCTTTGAACTGTTTTTT. This translates into CASSPGQGAFELFF.

In this sample, this clonotype turned up many times. The CDR3 DNA sequence: TGTGCCAGCAGCCTCGGACAGGAAGGTGGCTACACCTTC. Protein sequence: CASSLGQEGGYTF. This rearrangement joins TRBV6-5 to TRBJ1-2, with 7 nucleotides matching TRBD1. J was trimmed by 7 bases and V by 6 bases; bases with no gene match: 8. The CDR3 runs to 13 residues. Germline values: CDR1 MNHEY, CDR2 SVGAGI.

This clonotype was seen repeatedly, ten times or more. This chain connects TRBV7-3 to TRBJ1-1; no clear D gene. Germline V gene lookup returns CDR1 SGHTA and CDR2 FQGTGA. V was trimmed by 2 bases and J by 1 base, leaving 8 bases between them. The CDR3 loop spans 14 amino acids. CDR3 residues: CASSLVVANTEAFF. CDR3 coding DNA: TGTGCCAGCAGCTTAGTCGTCGCGAACACTGAAGCTTTCTTT.

This clonotype came up a few times. The CDR3 DNA reads TGTGCCAGCAGCTTGTGGACAGCCCACTACGAGCAGTACTTC. Its translation is CASSLWTAHYEQYF. The V and J genes are TRBV5-6 and TRBJ2-7, with D tentatively TRBD1 (6 bases). V was pared by 1 base and J by 3 bases, with 11 bases between. The length of the CDR3 is 14 residues. Germline loops: CDR1 SGHDT, CDR2 YYEEEE.

This chain links TRBV9 with TRBJ2-4; 9 bases match TRBD1. This CDR3 region has 14 residues. V was pared by 4 bases and J by 8 bases, with 7 bases of the junction left unmatched. Germline V CDR1 and CDR2: SGDLS, YYNGEE. In DNA form, the CDR3 reads TGTGCCAGCAGCAACACACAGGGGGCGGACATTCAGTACTTC. This sequence encodes CASSNTQGADIQYF.

The V and J genes are TRBV6-5 and TRBJ2-5; D is possibly TRBD1 or TRBD2 (5 bases each). V lost 4 bases and J lost 7, with 16 bases in between. Per the germline V gene, CDR1 is MNHEY and CDR2 is SVGAGI. The length of the CDR3 is 14 residues. CDR3 protein: CASSSSGLAGTQYF. The CDR3 DNA is TGTGCCAGCAGTTCGTCGGGGCTAGCTGGGACCCAGTACTTC.

This clonotype was observed many times. The J gene is TRBJ1-4, the V gene TRBV4-2; 8 positions agree with TRBD1. The CDR3 extends over 17 amino acids. V shed 4 bases, J shed 5 bases, and the junction held 12 bases outside the gene matches. In germline, CDR1 is LGHNA, CDR2 YNFKEQ. Here the CDR3 reads CASSPETGATLNEKLFF. CDR3 sequence (DNA): TGTGCCAGCAGCCCAGAGACAGGGGCGACCCTGAATGAAAAACTGTTTTTT.

Comment on this clonotype: One end of the junction is discordant with germline, which a read error may explain. In nucleotides, the CDR3 is TGTGCCAGCAGTGTCTACCGGGACAGCCCCTACAATGTGCAGTTCTTC. Translated: CASSVYRDSPYNVQFF. The rearrangement joins TRBV2 to TRBJ2-1, with 7 bases that match TRBD1. Germline V gene sequence: CDR1 SNHLY, CDR2 FYNNEI. The CDR3 contains 16 residues.

A few counts support this clonotype. The rearrangement links TRBV27 to TRBJ1-5; a weak D match, TRBD1 (5 bases). The germline CDR1 and CDR2 sequences are MNHEY and SMNVEV (reference sequence). The CDR3 covers 14 residues. V was shortened by 1 base and J by 3 bases, with 7 bases between the two germline ends. CDR3 DNA sequence: TGTGCCAGCAGTTTATGGGGGAACAATCAGCCCCAGCATTTT. This encodes CASSLWGNNQPQHF.

This clonotype has more than one count but fewer than ten. The chain carries TRBV29-1 and TRBJ2-1; D call uncertain. Trimming left V 3 bases short and J 8 bases short, with 17 bases between. The CDR3 has 14 amino acids. Germline V CDR1 and CDR2: SQVTM, ANQGSEA. The CDR3 coding sequence is TGCAGCGTTGAGTCGGTCTTCTCTCGGGATGAGCAGTTCTTC. Translating gives CSVESVFSRDEQFF.

There are many counts of this clonotype. V is TRBV11-2 and J is TRBJ2-3, with a tentative D call TRBD1 (6 bases). The CDR3 is made up of 14 amino acids. Germline CDR1 SGHAT, CDR2 FQNNGV. The germline V and J ends were trimmed by 1 base and 1 base, with 6 bases remaining between them. In DNA, the CDR3 is TGTGCCAGCAGCTTAGGACAGGGCACAGATACGCAGTATTTT. Amino acid sequence: CASSLGQGTDTQYF.

The chain combines TRBV5-1 with TRBJ2-6, with D hard to call. Deletions cut 0 bases from V and 2 bases from J, with 6 bases between. From germline, CDR1 is SGHRS and CDR2 YFSETQ. The CDR3 runs 15 residues. The CDR3 coding sequence is TGCGCCAGCAGCTTGGCCCGGCCTGGGGCCAACGTCCTGACTTTC. Its translation is CASSLARPGANVLTF. Combining the CDR3 with reference TRBV5-1 and TRBJ2-6 gives the whole variable domain KAGVTQTPRYLIKTRGQQVTLSCSPISGHRSVSWYQQTPGQGLQFLFEYFSETQRNKGNFPGRFSGRQFSNSRSEMNVSTLELGDSALYLCASSLARPGANVLTFGAGSRLTVL.